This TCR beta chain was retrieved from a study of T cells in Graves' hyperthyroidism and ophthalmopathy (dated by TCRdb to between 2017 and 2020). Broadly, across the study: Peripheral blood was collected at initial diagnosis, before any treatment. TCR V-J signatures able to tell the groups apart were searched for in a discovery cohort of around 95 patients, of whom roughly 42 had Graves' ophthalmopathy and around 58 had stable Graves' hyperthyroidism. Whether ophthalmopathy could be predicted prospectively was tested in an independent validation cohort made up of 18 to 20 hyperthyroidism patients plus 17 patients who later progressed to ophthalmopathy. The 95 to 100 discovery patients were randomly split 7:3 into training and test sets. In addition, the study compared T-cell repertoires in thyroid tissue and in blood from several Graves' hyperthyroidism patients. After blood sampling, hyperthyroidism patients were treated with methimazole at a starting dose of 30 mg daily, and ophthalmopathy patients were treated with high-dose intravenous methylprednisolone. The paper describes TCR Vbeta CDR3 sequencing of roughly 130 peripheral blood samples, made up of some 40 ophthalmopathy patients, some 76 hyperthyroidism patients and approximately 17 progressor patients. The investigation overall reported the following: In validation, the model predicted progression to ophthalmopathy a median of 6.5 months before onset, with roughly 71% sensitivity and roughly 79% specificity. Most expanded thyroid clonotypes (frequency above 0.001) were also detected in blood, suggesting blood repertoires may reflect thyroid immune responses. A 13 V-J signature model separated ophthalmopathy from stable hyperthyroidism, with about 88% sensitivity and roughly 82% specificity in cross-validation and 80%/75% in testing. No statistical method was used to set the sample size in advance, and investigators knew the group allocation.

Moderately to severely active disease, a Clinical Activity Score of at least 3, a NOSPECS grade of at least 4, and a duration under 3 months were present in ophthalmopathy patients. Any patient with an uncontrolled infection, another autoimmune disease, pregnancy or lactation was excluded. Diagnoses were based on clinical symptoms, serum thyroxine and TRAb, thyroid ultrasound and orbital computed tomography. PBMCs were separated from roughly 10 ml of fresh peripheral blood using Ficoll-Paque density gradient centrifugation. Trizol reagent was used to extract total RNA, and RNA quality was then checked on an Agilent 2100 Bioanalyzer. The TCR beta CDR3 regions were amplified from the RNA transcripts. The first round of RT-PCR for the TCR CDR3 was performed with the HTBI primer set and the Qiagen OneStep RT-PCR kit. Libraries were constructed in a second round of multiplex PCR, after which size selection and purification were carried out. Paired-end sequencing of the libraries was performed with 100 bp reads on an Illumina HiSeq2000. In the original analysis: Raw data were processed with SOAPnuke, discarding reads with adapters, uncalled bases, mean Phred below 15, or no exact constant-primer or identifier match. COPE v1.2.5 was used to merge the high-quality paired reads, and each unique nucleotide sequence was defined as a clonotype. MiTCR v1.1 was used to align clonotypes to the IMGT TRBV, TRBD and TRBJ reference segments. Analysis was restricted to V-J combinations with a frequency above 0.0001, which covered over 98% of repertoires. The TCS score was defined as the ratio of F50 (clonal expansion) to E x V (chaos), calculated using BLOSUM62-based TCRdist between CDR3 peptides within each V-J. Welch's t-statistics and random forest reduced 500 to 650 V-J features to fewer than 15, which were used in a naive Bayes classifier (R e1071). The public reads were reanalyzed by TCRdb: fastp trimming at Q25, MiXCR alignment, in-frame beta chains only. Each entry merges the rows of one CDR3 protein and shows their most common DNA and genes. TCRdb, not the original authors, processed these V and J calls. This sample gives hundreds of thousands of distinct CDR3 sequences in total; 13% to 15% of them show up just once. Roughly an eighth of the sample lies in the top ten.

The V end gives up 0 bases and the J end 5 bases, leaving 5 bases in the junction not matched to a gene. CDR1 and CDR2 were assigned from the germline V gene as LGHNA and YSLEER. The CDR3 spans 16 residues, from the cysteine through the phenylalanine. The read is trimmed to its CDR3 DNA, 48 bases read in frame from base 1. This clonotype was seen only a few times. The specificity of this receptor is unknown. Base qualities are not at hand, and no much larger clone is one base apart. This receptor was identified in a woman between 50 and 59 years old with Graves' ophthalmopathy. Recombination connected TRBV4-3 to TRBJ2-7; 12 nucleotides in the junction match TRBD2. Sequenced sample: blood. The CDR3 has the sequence CASSQESASGRDEQYF. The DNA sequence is TGCGCCAGCAGCCAAGAATCGGCTAGCGGGAGGGACGAGCAGTACTTC.